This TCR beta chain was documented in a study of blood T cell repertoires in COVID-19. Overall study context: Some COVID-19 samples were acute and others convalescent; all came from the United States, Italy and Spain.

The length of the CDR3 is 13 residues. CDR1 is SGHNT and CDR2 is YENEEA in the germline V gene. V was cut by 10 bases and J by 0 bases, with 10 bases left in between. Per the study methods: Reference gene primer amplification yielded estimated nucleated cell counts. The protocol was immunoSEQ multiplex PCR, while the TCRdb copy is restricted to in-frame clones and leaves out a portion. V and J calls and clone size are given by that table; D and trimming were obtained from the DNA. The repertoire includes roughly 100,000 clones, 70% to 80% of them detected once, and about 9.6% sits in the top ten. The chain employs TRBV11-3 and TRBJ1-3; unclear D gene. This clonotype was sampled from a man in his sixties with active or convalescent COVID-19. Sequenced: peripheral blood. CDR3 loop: CATSRYSGNTIYF. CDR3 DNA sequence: TGTGCCACTTCGAGGTACTCTGGAAACACCATATATTTT. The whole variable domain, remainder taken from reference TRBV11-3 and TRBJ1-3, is EAGVVQSPRYKIIEKKQPVAFWCNPISGHNTLYWYLQNLGQGPELLIRYENEEAVDDSQLPKDRFSAERLKGVDSTLKIQPAELGDSAVYLCATSRYSGNTIYFGEGSWLTVV.